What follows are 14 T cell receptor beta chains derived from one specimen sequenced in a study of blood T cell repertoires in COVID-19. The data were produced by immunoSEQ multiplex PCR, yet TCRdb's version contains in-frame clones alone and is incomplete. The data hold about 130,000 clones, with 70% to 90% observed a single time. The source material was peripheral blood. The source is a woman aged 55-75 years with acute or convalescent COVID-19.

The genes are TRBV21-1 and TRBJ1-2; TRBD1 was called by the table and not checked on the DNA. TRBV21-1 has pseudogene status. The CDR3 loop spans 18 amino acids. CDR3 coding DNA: TGTGCCAGCAGCCCCGGTACGATAGGGCAGGGGGAAAACTATGGCTACACCTTC. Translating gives CASSPGTIGQGENYGYTF.

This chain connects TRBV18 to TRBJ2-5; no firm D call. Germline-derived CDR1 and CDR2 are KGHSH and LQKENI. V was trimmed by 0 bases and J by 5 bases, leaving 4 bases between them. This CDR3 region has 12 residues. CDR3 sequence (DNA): TGTGCCAGCTCACCACCTACTGAGACCCAGTACTTC. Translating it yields CASSPPTETQYF.

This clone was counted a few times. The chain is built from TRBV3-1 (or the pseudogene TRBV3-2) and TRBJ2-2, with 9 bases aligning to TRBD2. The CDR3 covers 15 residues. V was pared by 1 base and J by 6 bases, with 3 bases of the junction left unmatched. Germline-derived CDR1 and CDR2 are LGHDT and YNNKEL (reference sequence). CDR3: CASSQGGRAAGELFF. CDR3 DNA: TGTGCCAGCAGCCAAGGCGGGAGGGCAGCCGGGGAGCTGTTTTTT.

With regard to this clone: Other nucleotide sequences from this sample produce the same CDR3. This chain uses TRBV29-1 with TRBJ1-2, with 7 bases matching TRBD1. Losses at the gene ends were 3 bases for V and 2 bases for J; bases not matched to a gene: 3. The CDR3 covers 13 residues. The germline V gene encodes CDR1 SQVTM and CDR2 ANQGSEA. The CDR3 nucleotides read TGCAGCGTTGACCGGGACAGAAACTATGGCTACACCTTC. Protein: CSVDRDRNYGYTF.

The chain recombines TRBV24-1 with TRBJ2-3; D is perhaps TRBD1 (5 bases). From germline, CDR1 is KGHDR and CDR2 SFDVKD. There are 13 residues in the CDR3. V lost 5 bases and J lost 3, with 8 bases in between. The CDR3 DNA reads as TGTGCCACCAGTGTTGGGGCGACAGATACGCAGTATTTT. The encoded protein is CATSVGATDTQYF.

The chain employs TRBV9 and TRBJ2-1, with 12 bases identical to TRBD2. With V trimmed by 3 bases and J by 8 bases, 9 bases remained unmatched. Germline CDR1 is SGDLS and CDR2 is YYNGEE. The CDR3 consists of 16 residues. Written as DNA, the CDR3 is TGTGCCAGCAGCGGGACCGGGACTAGCGGGTTTCATGAGCAGTTCTTC. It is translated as CASSGTGTSGFHEQFF.

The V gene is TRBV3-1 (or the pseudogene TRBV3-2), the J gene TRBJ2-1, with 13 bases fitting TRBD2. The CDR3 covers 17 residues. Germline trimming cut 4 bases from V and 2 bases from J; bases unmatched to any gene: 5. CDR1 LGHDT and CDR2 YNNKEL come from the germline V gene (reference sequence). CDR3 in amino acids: CASSPRTSGRAYNEQFF. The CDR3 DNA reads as TGTGCCAGCAGCCCACGGACTAGCGGGAGAGCCTACAATGAGCAGTTCTTC.

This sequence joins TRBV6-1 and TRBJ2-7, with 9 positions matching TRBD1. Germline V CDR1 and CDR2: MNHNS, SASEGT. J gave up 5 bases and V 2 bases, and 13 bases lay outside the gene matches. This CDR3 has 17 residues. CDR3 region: CASSERDRERRVNEQYF. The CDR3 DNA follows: TGTGCCAGCAGTGAAAGGGACAGGGAGAGAAGGGTAAACGAGCAGTACTTC.

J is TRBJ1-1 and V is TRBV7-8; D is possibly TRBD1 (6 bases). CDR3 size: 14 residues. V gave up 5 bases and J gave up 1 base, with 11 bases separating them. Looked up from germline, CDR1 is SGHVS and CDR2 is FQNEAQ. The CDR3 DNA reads TGTGCCAGCAGCGCGCAGGGGTGGAACACTGAAGCTTTCTTT. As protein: CASSAQGWNTEAFF. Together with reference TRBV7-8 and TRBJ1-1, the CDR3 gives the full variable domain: GAGVSQSPRYKVAKRGQDVALRCDPISGHVSLFWYQQALGQGPEFLTYFQNEAQLDKSGLPSDRFFAERPEGSVSTLKIQRTQQEDSAVYLCASSAQGWNTEAFFGQGTRLTVV.

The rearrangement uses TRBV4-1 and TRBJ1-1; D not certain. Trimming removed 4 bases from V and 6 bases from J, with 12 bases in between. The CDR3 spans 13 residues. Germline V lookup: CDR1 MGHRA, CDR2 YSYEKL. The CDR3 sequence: CASSPPRGAEAFF. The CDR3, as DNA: TGCGCCAGCAGCCCTCCGCGAGGTGCTGAAGCTTTCTTT.

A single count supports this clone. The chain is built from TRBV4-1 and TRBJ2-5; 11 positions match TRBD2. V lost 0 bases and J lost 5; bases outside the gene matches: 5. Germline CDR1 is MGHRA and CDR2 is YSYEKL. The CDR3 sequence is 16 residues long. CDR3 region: CASSQDFLAGGETQYF. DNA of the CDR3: TGCGCCAGCAGCCAAGATTTTCTAGCGGGAGGTGAGACCCAGTACTTC.

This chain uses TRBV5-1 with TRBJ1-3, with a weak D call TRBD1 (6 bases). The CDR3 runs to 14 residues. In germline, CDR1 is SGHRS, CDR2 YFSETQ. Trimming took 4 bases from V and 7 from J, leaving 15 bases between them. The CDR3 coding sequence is TGCGCCAGCAGCCTGGAGGGGCAGGGGAACACCATATATTTT. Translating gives CASSLEGQGNTIYF.

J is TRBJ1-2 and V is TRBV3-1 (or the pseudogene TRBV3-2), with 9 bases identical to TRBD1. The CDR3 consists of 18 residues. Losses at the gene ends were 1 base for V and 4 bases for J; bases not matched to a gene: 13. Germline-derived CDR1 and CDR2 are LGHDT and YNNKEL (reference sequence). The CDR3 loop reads CASSQARTGADRIYGYTF. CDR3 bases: TGTGCCAGCAGCCAAGCCCGGACAGGGGCGGATCGGATCTATGGCTACACCTTC.

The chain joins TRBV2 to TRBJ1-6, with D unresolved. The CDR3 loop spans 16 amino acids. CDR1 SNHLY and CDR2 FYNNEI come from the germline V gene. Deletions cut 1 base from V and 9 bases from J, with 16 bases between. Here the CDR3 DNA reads TGTGCCAGCAGTGAAGGATCCGGGGTCTATGGTTCACCCCTCCACTTT. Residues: CASSEGSGVYGSPLHF.